Listed here is a single T cell receptor (beta chain). Its antigen remains unidentified. The data derive from a study of OX40 agonist ivuxolimab in advanced cancers. Study background: In this cohort, patients received ivuxolimab, an agonistic anti-OX40 (CD134) antibody. Patients undergoing dose escalation presented with hepatocellular carcinoma, melanoma, renal cell or head and neck cancer.

Study-level points and caveats: CD8+ T cells averaged more expanded clones than CD4+.

Assay used: immunoSEQ multiplex PCR; TCRdb lists only in-frame clones, some missing. The repertoire includes about 46,000 clones, over 60% of them detected once, and over 2% sits in the top ten. Patients with a history of autoimmune disease or on systemic immunosuppression were excluded. This CDR3 has 15 residues. Germline V lookup: CDR1 SGHNT, CDR2 YYREEE (reference sequence). V shed 2 bases, J shed 3 bases, and the junction held 6 bases outside the gene matches. The sequence derives from an adult with an advanced solid tumor such as melanoma, head and neck, liver or kidney cancer. Source: CD4+ or CD8+ T cells sorted from blood, taken in a trial of the OX40 agonist ivuxolimab. This chain joins TRBV5-4 and TRBJ2-3, with TRBD2 identical over 7 bases. CDR3 coding DNA: TGTGCCAGCAGCTTTCCGGGAGGAAGGACAGATACGCAGTATTTT. This encodes CASSFPGGRTDTQYF.